This record concerns one T cell receptor beta chain sequence. Its specificity is not known. Germline lookup yields CDR1 LGHDT and CDR2 YNNKEL (reference sequence). Trimming at V came to 4 bases and at J to 6 bases, leaving 2 bases not matched to a gene. There are 12 residues in the CDR3. The data stem from a study of T cell responses to AZD1222 COVID-19 vaccine. Findings and caveats of the study: White British donors predominated, females outnumbered males, and clonal diversity was possibly underestimated. Two AZD1222 administrations were followed by greater Spike-specific TCR breadth and depth.

Generated by immunoSEQ multiplex PCR, the TCRdb table keeps only in-frame clones and is missing some. The sample comprises 160,000 or so clones, roughly 88% of which are singletons, and roughly 4% rests with the top ten. The sequencing used peripheral blood, collected 28 days after the second AZD1222 dose. The clonotype originates from an adult who received the AZD1222 COVID-19 vaccine. The chain employs TRBV3-1 (or the pseudogene TRBV3-2) and TRBJ1-2; 7 positions agree with TRBD1. CDR3 DNA: TGTGCCAGCAGCCTTACAGGGGATGGCTACACCTTC. It yields the protein CASSLTGDGYTF.